Listed here are 32 T cell receptor beta chains from one sample, sequenced in a study of sequential checkpoint blockade in melanoma. The data were produced by immunoSEQ multiplex PCR, yet TCRdb's version contains in-frame clones alone and is incomplete. Of thousands of clones in the sample, under 50% were seen once. Treatment in this sample: randomized to nivolumab then ipilimumab (arm A) or the reverse (arm B). The sample was CD8+ T cells sorted from blood (inferred from file names), taken from a patient given nivolumab and ipilimumab in sequence. Every receptor here comes from a human patient with melanoma. Some clones in this sample may be carry-over from other donors' samples.

The rearrangement joins TRBV7-9 to TRBJ2-6; D not resolved. The germline CDR1 and CDR2 sequences are SEHNR and FQNEAQ (reference sequence). Trimming left V 2 bases short and J 2 bases short, with 13 bases between. The CDR3 length is 17 residues. The CDR3 sequence: CASSLFPGLPGANVLTF. The CDR3 DNA is TGTGCCAGCAGCTTATTTCCTGGGCTCCCTGGGGCCAACGTCCTGACTTTC.

This chain connects TRBV11-2 to TRBJ1-1, with TRBD1 matching over 8 bases. The length of the CDR3 is 12 residues. Germline-derived CDR1 and CDR2 are SGHAT and FQNNGV. The trim removed 3 bases at V and 11 bases at J, leaving 5 bases unmatched. This CDR3 reads CASSFRGRSAFF. CDR3 DNA: TGTGCCAGCAGCTTCAGGGGGCGGAGCGCTTTCTTT.

This clone has only a few counts. The CDR3 coding sequence is TGTGCCAGCAGTTTGGCCCAGGGGTACGAGCAGTACTTC. It translates to CASSLAQGYEQYF. The chain combines TRBV7-2 with TRBJ2-7, with D possibly matching TRBD1 (6 bases). Deletions cut 6 bases from V and 4 bases from J, with 13 bases between. CDR3 length: 13 residues. Germline loops: CDR1 SGHTA, CDR2 FQGNSA.

The chain recombines TRBV23-1 with TRBJ1-1; D is undetermined. TRBV23-1 is assigned to the ORF class and has an uncertain function. Trimming left V 4 bases short and J 5 bases short, with 17 bases between. The CDR3 runs to 15 residues. The CDR3 region is CASSPYRGRETEAFF. Written as DNA, the CDR3 is TGCGCCAGCAGTCCGTATCGGGGTCGGGAGACTGAAGCTTTCTTT.

This clone is judged medium-sized (0.01 to 0.1%). The chain joins TRBV10-2 to TRBJ1-2; unclear D gene. With 2 bases removed from V and 0 bases from J, the gap between germline ends came to 7 bases. CDR3 length: 14 amino acids. Germline V lookup: CDR1 WSHSY, CDR2 SAAADI. CDR3 sequence reads: CASSEELANYGYTF. The DNA for the CDR3 is TGCGCCAGCAGTGAGGAGTTAGCTAACTATGGCTACACCTTC.

This clone occurred once. The chain couples TRBV7-7 to TRBJ2-7; 9 bases agree with TRBD1. After removal of 6 bases from V and 5 bases from J, the junction contained 11 bases not matched to a gene. The CDR3 has 15 residues. Per germline, CDR1 SSHAT and CDR2 FNYEAQ (reference sequence). CDR3 DNA sequence: TGTGCCAGCAGTCCCGCCGGGACAGGGCCCCACGAGCAGTACTTC. Residues: CASSPAGTGPHEQYF.

This clone ranks as medium-sized. This rearrangement joins TRBV27 to TRBJ1-2; 8 bases fit TRBD1. Germline V gene sequence: CDR1 MNHEY, CDR2 SMNVEV (reference sequence). The trim removed 5 bases at V and 3 bases at J, leaving 2 bases unmatched. This CDR3 contains 13 residues. The CDR3 reads CASSATGDYGYTF. CDR3 DNA: TGTGCCAGCAGTGCGACAGGGGACTATGGCTACACCTTC.

The V and J genes are TRBV28 and TRBJ1-2; TRBD1 aligns across 9 bases. This CDR3 has 14 amino acids. From germline, CDR1 is MDHEN and CDR2 SYDVKM. J gave up 5 bases and V 6 bases, and 7 bases lay outside the gene matches. The CDR3 bases are TGTGCCAGCAGAGGAACAGGGGGCCCTTATGGCTACACCTTC. This encodes CASRGTGGPYGYTF.

This chain uses TRBV9 with TRBJ2-5; a weak D match, TRBD1 (5 bases). This CDR3 is built from 15 residues. Germline CDR1 reads SGDLS; CDR2 reads YYNGEE. V lost 4 bases and J 1 base, leaving 14 bases between the germline ends. The CDR3 nucleotides read TGTGCCAGCAGCCCAGGGCAGCTTACCCAAGAGACCCAGTACTTC. This gives the protein CASSPGQLTQETQYF.

Judged by abundance, this clone is medium-sized. The CDR3 DNA follows: TGCGCCAGCAGCCAAGAACGGGGCTACGAGCAGTACTTC. It yields the protein CASSQERGYEQYF. The rearrangement uses TRBV4-3 and TRBJ2-7; D perhaps matches TRBD2 (5 bases). The CDR3 contains 13 residues. Germline lookup yields CDR1 LGHNA and CDR2 YSLEER. V lost 0 bases, J lost 3 bases, and 6 bases lay in between.

The chain couples TRBV27 to TRBJ2-1; tentative D call: TRBD1 (6 bases). The CDR3 covers 15 residues. From germline, CDR1 is MNHEY and CDR2 SMNVEV (reference sequence). Trimming removed 5 bases at V and 0 bases at J, with 11 bases between. CDR3 in amino acids: CASSARDNSYNEQFF. The CDR3 nucleotides are TGTGCCAGCAGTGCCCGGGACAACTCCTACAATGAGCAGTTCTTC.

The chain combines TRBV27 with TRBJ2-7; D is uncertain. The germline CDR1 and CDR2 sequences are MNHEY and SMNVEV (reference sequence). Trimming left V 0 bases short and J 4 bases short, with 7 bases between. This CDR3 region has 13 residues. In nucleotides, the CDR3 is TGTGCCAGCAGTTTATCGACTGGGTACGAGCAGTACTTC. Its translation is CASSLSTGYEQYF.

This clone was seen more than once but under ten times. The rearrangement uses TRBV9 and TRBJ2-7; the match to TRBD1 covers 11 bases. From germline, CDR1 is SGDLS and CDR2 YYNGEE. This CDR3 has 14 amino acids. V lost 3 bases to trimming and J lost 3 bases; unmatched junction nucleotides: 2. The CDR3 spells CASSGTGGFYEQYF. The CDR3 DNA follows: TGTGCCAGCAGCGGGACAGGGGGCTTCTACGAGCAGTACTTC. Full variable domain (missing parts from reference TRBV9 and TRBJ2-7): DSGVTQTPKHLITATGQRVTLRCSPRSGDLSVYWYQQSLDQGLQFLIQYYNGEERAKGNILERFSAQQFPDLHSELNLSSLELGDSALYFCASSGTGGFYEQYFGPGTRLTVT.

This clone has ten or more counts. The chain combines TRBV15 with TRBJ2-3; 11 bases match TRBD2. Germline values: CDR1 LNHNV, CDR2 YYDKDF (reference sequence). This CDR3 is built from 15 residues. J gave up 6 bases and V 3 bases, and 5 bases lay outside the gene matches. The CDR3 is CATSRETSGADTQYF. The CDR3 DNA follows: TGTGCCACCAGCAGGGAGACTAGCGGGGCTGATACGCAGTATTTT.

This clone was seen a few times. In DNA form, the CDR3 reads TGTGCCAGCAGCAAAGTGTCAAGGACTAGCGGGGGGCAGTACTTC. Amino acids: CASSKVSRTSGGQYF. J is TRBJ2-7 and V is TRBV21-1; TRBD2 is the table's D call and was not checked against the DNA. TRBV21-1 is flagged as a pseudogene. The CDR3 extends over 15 amino acids.

This chain joins TRBV19 and TRBJ1-5; D may be TRBD1 (5 bases). The V end lost 1 base, the J end lost 0 bases, and 7 bases lay between the germline ends. The CDR3 is 15 amino acids. Germline V gene data show CDR1 as LNHDA and CDR2 as SQIVND (reference sequence). CDR3 sequence reads: CASSIAGDSNQPQHF. CDR3 in DNA: TGTGCCAGTAGTATAGCGGGGGATAGCAATCAGCCCCAGCATTTT.

J is TRBJ2-7 and V is TRBV11-1, with D perhaps matching TRBD2 (6 bases). Trimming cost V 1 base and J 6 bases, with 13 bases left between them. The CDR3 length is 14 residues. The V gene's germline CDR1 is SGHAT and CDR2 FQDESV (reference sequence). CDR3 DNA: TGTGCCAGCAGCTTAGACGGGCCCGGGGGCGAGCAGTACTTC. This sequence encodes CASSLDGPGGEQYF. The variable domain in full, completed from reference TRBV11-1 and TRBJ2-7, reads EAEVAQSPRYKITEKSQAVAFWCDPISGHATLYWYRQILGQGPELLVQFQDESVVDDSQLPKDRFSAERLKGVDSTLKIQPAELGDSAMYLCASSLDGPGGEQYFGPGTRLTVT.

The rearrangement uses TRBV4-3 and TRBJ2-7; TRBD2 is a possible D gene (6 bases). V was cut by 1 base and J by 1 base, with 11 bases left in between. The CDR3 has 15 residues. CDR1 and CDR2 (germline): LGHNA, YSLEER. This CDR3 reads CASSQGGTRSYEQYF. The CDR3 nucleotides read TGCGCCAGCAGCCAAGGTGGGACTCGATCCTACGAGCAGTACTTC.

In this sample, this clone turned up a few times. The chain carries TRBV7-9 and TRBJ2-7; TRBD2 matches 9 bases. The CDR3 consists of 18 residues. The germline V gene has CDR1 SEHNR and CDR2 FQNEAQ (reference sequence). With 5 bases clipped from V and 2 bases from J, the junction kept 16 bases outside the gene matches. For the CDR3, the DNA is TGTGCCAGCAGCCATCTGGGTGGTAGCGGGGGTGTGGCCTACGAGCAGTACTTC. It encodes CASSHLGGSGGVAYEQYF.

This clone is categorized as medium-sized. The V call is TRBV14, the J call TRBJ2-7; D is uncertain. Trimming cost V 5 bases and J 4 bases, with 9 bases left between them. The CDR3 has 12 amino acids. Germline lookup yields CDR1 SGHDN and CDR2 FVKESK. CDR3 in DNA: TGTGCCAGCAGCGGCGACAAATACGAGCAGTACTTC. The encoded protein is CASSGDKYEQYF.

This clone has a single count. The gene calls are TRBV7-2 and TRBJ2-7; 12 bases fit TRBD2. The CDR3 length is 15 residues. V lost 5 bases to trimming and J lost 3 bases; unmatched junction nucleotides: 5. CDR1 is SGHTA, CDR2 FQGNSA, per germline. For the CDR3, the DNA is TGTGCCAGCAGCCTACTAGCGGGGGGACTCTACGAGCAGTACTTC. Its translation: CASSLLAGGLYEQYF.

This clone occurred a few times. V gene TRBV5-5 combines with J gene TRBJ1-4; 9 bases map to TRBD1. The V and J ends lost 2 bases and 6 bases, in that order; junction bases with no gene match: 5. CDR1 is SGHKS and CDR2 is YYEKEE in the germline V gene (reference sequence). The CDR3 contains 15 residues. The DNA of the CDR3 is TGTGCCAGCAGCTTAGCGGACAGGGGAGATGAAAAACTGTTTTTT. It codes for CASSLADRGDEKLFF.

The rearrangement uses TRBV7-6 and TRBJ2-6; 8 bases fit TRBD1. The CDR3 is made up of 17 amino acids. V shed 5 bases, J shed 2 bases, and the junction held 8 bases outside the gene matches. Germline assignment: CDR1 SGHVS and CDR2 FNYEAQ. CDR3 sequence reads: CASSQGAGPPGANVLTF. The CDR3 nucleotides read TGTGCCAGCAGCCAGGGGGCAGGGCCGCCTGGGGCCAACGTCCTGACTTTC.

Sample share makes this clone medium-sized. J is TRBJ2-7 and V is TRBV18, with 12 nucleotides matching TRBD2. With V trimmed by 3 bases and J by 1 base, 7 bases remained unmatched. CDR1 and CDR2 from the germline V gene are KGHSH and LQKENI. CDR3 length equals 17 residues. This CDR3 reads CASSPALAGGGSYEQYF. The CDR3 bases are TGTGCCAGCTCACCGGCCCTAGCGGGGGGGGGTTCCTACGAGCAGTACTTC.

The V gene is TRBV11-2, the J gene TRBJ2-7; the match to TRBD2 covers 7 bases. Germline assignment: CDR1 SGHAT and CDR2 FQNNGV. This CDR3 has 14 residues. The junction had 9 bases not matched to a gene; V was cut back by 5 bases and J by 5 bases. CDR3 DNA sequence: TGTGCCAGCAGCCAAGCGGGGTTTCAGGACGAGCAGTACTTC. This gives the protein CASSQAGFQDEQYF.

This chain links TRBV6-5 with TRBJ2-7, with no clear D. The CDR3 covers 12 residues. Germline assignment: CDR1 MNHEY and CDR2 SVGAGI. Trimming stripped 9 bases from V and 2 bases from J, with 11 bases between. The CDR3 DNA follows: TGTGCCAGAGCGAAAATTCCCTACGAGCAGTACTTC. Its translation: CARAKIPYEQYF.

The chain is built from TRBV6-5 and TRBJ1-4; possibly TRBD1 for D (5 bases). V was trimmed by 10 bases and J by 8 bases, leaving 17 bases between them. CDR1 and CDR2 (germline): MNHEY, SVGAGI. The CDR3 is 13 amino acids. CDR3: CAISQGSVEKLFF. The CDR3 region has the DNA TGTGCCATCTCCCAGGGTTCGGTCGAAAAACTGTTTTTT.

This clone ranks as medium-sized. This CDR3 is CASSLGTGAFYEQYF. CDR3 nucleotides: TGTGCCAGCAGTCTGGGGACAGGGGCCTTCTACGAGCAGTACTTC. This rearrangement joins TRBV27 to TRBJ2-7; 10 bases align to TRBD1. Looked up from germline, CDR1 is MNHEY and CDR2 is SMNVEV (reference sequence). V shed 5 bases, J shed 3 bases, and the junction held 7 bases outside the gene matches. The CDR3 consists of 15 residues.

V and J are TRBV5-6 and TRBJ1-1; D remains ambiguous. V dropped 1 base and J dropped 5 bases, with 6 bases sitting between them. Germline V lookup: CDR1 SGHDT, CDR2 YYEEEE. The CDR3 runs to 12 residues. The chain's CDR3 is CASSLPGTEAFF. In DNA form, the CDR3 reads TGTGCCAGCAGCTTGCCCGGGACTGAAGCTTTCTTT.

This clone appeared a few times. The chain uses TRBV2 and TRBJ2-7; 9 bases are a match to TRBD1. Germline CDR1 and CDR2: SNHLY and FYNNEI. The ends lost 5 bases at V and 1 base at J; junction bases unmatched: 9. This CDR3 comprises 16 residues. The CDR3 protein is CASSPNTGGWSYEQYF. The CDR3 DNA follows: TGTGCCAGCAGTCCTAATACAGGGGGCTGGTCCTACGAGCAGTACTTC. The complete variable domain, with remaining parts taken from reference TRBV2 and TRBJ2-7, reads EPEVTQTPSHQVTQMGQEVILRCVPISNHLYFYWYRQILGQKVEFLVSFYNNEISEKSEIFDDQFSVERPDGSNFTLKIRSTKLEDSAMYFCASSPNTGGWSYEQYFGPGTRLTVT.

This clone appeared a few times. A single base is all that separates this from a far larger clone, so a read error is likely. The chain has TRBV5-6 and TRBJ1-4; TRBD1 agrees at 7 bases. Germline V gives CDR1 SGHDT, CDR2 YYEEEE. V lost 4 bases, J lost 7 bases, and 10 bases stayed unmatched. The CDR3 is 15 amino acids. CDR3 sequence: CASSQEETGSEKLFF. In DNA form, the CDR3 reads TGTGCCAGCAGCCAAGAAGAGACAGGGAGTGAAAAACTGTTTTTT.

This clone has only a few counts. The rearrangement joins TRBV14 to TRBJ1-2; tentative D call: TRBD1 (6 bases). The CDR3 extends over 13 amino acids. Trimming removed 5 bases at V and 11 bases at J, with 18 bases between. The V gene's germline CDR1 is SGHDN and CDR2 FVKESK. In DNA form, the CDR3 reads TGTGCCAGCAGCTACGAGAACAGGGTGGGGTACACCTTC. Protein product: CASSYENRVGYTF.